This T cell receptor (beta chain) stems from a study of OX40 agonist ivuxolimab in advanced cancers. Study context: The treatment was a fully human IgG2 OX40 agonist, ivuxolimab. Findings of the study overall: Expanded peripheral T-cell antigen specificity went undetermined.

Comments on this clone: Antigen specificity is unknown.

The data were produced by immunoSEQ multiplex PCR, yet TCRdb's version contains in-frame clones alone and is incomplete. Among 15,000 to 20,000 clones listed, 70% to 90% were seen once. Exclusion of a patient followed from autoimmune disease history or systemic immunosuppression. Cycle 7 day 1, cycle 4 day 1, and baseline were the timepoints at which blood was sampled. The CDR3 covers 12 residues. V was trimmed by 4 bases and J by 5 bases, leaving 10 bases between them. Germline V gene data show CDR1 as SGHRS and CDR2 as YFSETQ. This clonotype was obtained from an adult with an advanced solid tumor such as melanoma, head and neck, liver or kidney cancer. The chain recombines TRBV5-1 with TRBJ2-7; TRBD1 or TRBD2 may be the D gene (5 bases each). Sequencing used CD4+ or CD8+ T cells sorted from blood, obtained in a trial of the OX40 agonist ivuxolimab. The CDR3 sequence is CASSGGWDEQYF. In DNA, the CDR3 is TGCGCCAGCAGCGGGGGATGGGACGAGCAGTACTTC.